Given below is one T cell receptor (beta chain) in context. Its antigen is unidentified. Germline is not matched at one junction end, which may reflect a read error. Using RNA transcripts, the TCR beta CDR3 regions were amplified. The workflow started with a first-round RT-PCR run with HTBI primers and then moved on to a second-round multiplex PCR. Using its own MiXCR run on the multiplex PCR reads, TCRdb lists one record per CDR3 protein. The data show over 650,000 distinct CDR3 sequences, with about 40% seen just once and about 3.3% held by the top ten. Germline assignment: CDR1 DFQATT and CDR2 SNEGSKA (reference sequence). The CDR3 is made up of 13 amino acids. This record comes from a study of Graves' ophthalmopathy and Graves' hyperthyroidism. Study observations and caveats: Clonotypes were expanded in thyroid at above 0.001 frequency, and most also appeared in blood. Both an approximately 69% sensitivity and a 72.22% specificity characterized the model's predictions of ophthalmopathy progression.

Input material: peripheral blood. V is TRBV20-1 and J is TRBJ2-6; 10 bases line up with TRBD1. This TCR derives from an adult man with Graves' ophthalmopathy. CDR3 region: CSARGTGGDTEAF. CDR3 nucleotide sequence: TGCAGTGCTAGAGGGACAGGGGGAGACACTGAAGCTTTC.